This T cell receptor (beta chain) appears in the sequencing data of a study of cytomegalovirus exposure and HLA in healthy donors. In germline, CDR1 is MNHEY, CDR2 SVGAGI. There are 16 residues in the CDR3. V trimming: 4 bases; J trimming: 2 bases; junction bases outside the gene matches: 4. Researchers ran the PCR with 60 Vbeta and 13 Jbeta primers. Data came from immunoSEQ multiplex PCR; TCRdb stores just in-frame clones and leaves some out. The sample lists approximately 120,000 clones, 69% occurring once. The sequenced material came from PBMCs. V gene TRBV6-5 combines with J gene TRBJ2-1, with 11 bases aligning to TRBD2. This TCR derives from a woman aged 70-85 years in good health and CMV-seropositive. In DNA form, the CDR3 reads TGTGCCAGCAGTTCCATGACTAGCGGGGCCTACAATGAGCAGTTCTTC. Translated, it gives CASSSMTSGAYNEQFF.